This TCR beta chain was identified during a study of CD8 T cells in Susac syndrome. Study conclusions and caveats: Where Susac syndrome CD4+ T cell repertoires were concerned, no clonal expansion was evident.

The V gene lost 2 bases and the J gene lost 5 bases, with 7 bases spanning the gap. The CDR3 runs 11 residues. Germline-derived CDR1 and CDR2 are GTSNPN and SVGIG (reference sequence). On this clonotype itself: As yet, its antigen is unknown.

An input of about 0.5 to 1 ug of RNA was subjected to reverse transcription using random hexamers. One entry per CDR3 protein, called by TCRdb with MiXCR from the immunoSEQ multiplex PCR reads. Of some 150,000 distinct CDR3 sequences in the sample, approximately 95% were seen once. The TCR comes from a human donor with Susac syndrome. The V and J genes are TRBV30 and TRBJ2-7; tentatively, D is TRBD2 (5 bases). Source material: CD4+ T cells from PBMCs. CDR3 in DNA: TGTGCCTGGAGTTGGGAGCACGAGCAGTACTTC. Its translation is CAWSWEHEQYF.